This T cell receptor (beta chain) emerged from a study of shared clonotypes between healthy human individuals (TCRdb year 2020). General notes on the study: Three men and two women, aged 18 to 49 years, made up the cohort. The study deeply sequenced blood TCR repertoires of five healthy adults to estimate repertoire size and the extent of clonotype sharing between individuals. To increase sequencing depth and limit assay-specific biases, TCR repertoire library preparation and sequencing were carried out by different laboratories using diverse techniques. Per donor, leukapheresis produced somewhere between about 0.85 and 9.5 billion PBMCs.

Of note for this clone: Its binding antigen is unknown. No much larger clone exists at a distance of one base, and base qualities are not known.

Using the deep immunoSEQ assay, TCR CDR3 regions were amplified from genomic DNA by multiplex PCR. For each cell subset, the extracted genomic DNA was distributed evenly across all wells of several immunoSEQ 96-well plates, and each plate served as one replicate. For unsorted PBMC, around 290 ng of genomic DNA, equivalent to 30,000 to 35,000 T cell genomes, went into each replicate PCR. Ten immunoSEQ deep assay plates were used to sequence the unsorted PBMC genomic DNA. The purified libraries were quantified using a Qubit 3.0 fluorometer, sized with a Bioanalyzer 2100, and then quantified again using the KAPA Library Quantification kit. Every immunoSEQ 96-well plate was sequenced on a dedicated single-read 150-cycle Illumina NextSeq 550 flow cell. In the original analysis: The immunoSEQ output contained only junctional sequences without quality scores, so filtering could not match that applied to full-length reads. To assign V/J genes and CDR3, sequences were annotated against IMGT germline references using PyIR, a Python wrapper for IgBLAST v1.9. Reads with weak V/J assignments (E-value above 1e-6), missing CDR3, stop codons, out-of-frame junctions, or ambiguous translated residues were removed. V3J clonotypes were defined as sequences sharing an identical inferred V gene, J gene, and CDR3 amino acid sequence. Percentage overlap between repertoires was computed as shared unique clonotypes divided by the size of the smaller repertoire. Three approaches were used to assess repertoire richness: RTK rarefaction, the Chao1 estimator, and Recon v2.1 estimates of unobserved clonotypes. Drawn from immuneACCESS, this table holds only the in-frame rearrangements with V and J called that TCRdb kept. Clones are partly lost; checked studies trace under half to an unresolved V gene and leave the rest unexplained. V and J calls and clone size are given by that table; D and trimming were obtained from the DNA. This sample holds about 470,000 clones; 70% to 80% were observed only once. The ten largest clonotypes hold approximately 13% of the sample.

The donors were healthy, HIV-negative adults with no recently reported acute infections or vaccinations. Only Caucasian adults living in Nashville, Tennessee, USA were represented among the donors. In the unsorted samples, tens of millions of PBMCs were counted, and genomic DNA was extracted using the QIAamp DNA Blood Mini kit. Blood was collected by leukapheresis, and PBMCs were isolated by Ficoll-Histopaque density gradient centrifugation and then cryopreserved in liquid nitrogen vapor phase. Taken from cysteine to phenylalanine, the CDR3 has 14 residues. The retained sequence is limited to the CDR3, 42 bases, with the frame set at the first base. V and J lose 5 bases and 8 bases, and a span of 18 bases separates them. According to the germline V gene, CDR1 reads SGHVS and CDR2 reads FQNEAQ. The study at large found these results: The small number of donors limited the genetic and exposure-history diversity represented. Pairwise subsampling led to the expectation that sequencing depth would affect the degree of clonotype sharing among donors. Sampling was restricted to blood, and TCR repertoires in tissue are likely to differ from TCR repertoires in blood.

Recombination joined TRBV7-8 with TRBJ1-1; TRBD1 is perhaps the D gene, given 6 matching bases. The source material was PBMCs. The clonotype comes from a woman in her thirties or forties in good health. Some clones in this sample may be carry-over from other donors' samples. Here the CDR3 is given as CASSPLRGRGEAFF. The DNA sequence is TGTGCCAGCAGCCCACTCCGGGGGCGAGGAGAAGCTTTCTTT.